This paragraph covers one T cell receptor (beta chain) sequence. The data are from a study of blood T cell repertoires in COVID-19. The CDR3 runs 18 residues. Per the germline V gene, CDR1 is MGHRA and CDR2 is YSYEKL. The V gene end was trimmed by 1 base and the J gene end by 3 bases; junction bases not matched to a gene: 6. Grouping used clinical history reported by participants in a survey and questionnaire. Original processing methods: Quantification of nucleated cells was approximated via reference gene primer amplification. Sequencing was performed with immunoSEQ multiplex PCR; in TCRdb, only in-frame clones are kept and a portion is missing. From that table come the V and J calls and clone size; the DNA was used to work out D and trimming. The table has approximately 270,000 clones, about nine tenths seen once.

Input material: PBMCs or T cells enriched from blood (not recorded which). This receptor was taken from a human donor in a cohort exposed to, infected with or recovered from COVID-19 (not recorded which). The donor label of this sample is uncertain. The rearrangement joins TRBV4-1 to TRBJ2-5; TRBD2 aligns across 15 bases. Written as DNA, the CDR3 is TGCGCCAGCAGCCAAGCCGACGGACTAGCGGGGGGGGAAGAGACCCAGTACTTC. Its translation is CASSQADGLAGGEETQYF.